The 13 T cell receptor beta chains in this list originate from one sample, sequenced in a study of blood T cell repertoires in COVID-19. The method was immunoSEQ multiplex PCR; TCRdb's version includes in-frame clones alone and lacks a portion of them. The table includes roughly 130,000 clones, roughly 80% detected once. Sample: peripheral blood. Receptor source: a woman under 40 who had recovered from COVID-19.

This clone has just one count. The chain is built from TRBV27 and TRBJ2-7; maybe TRBD2 (7 bases). CDR3 size: 15 residues. V gave up 5 bases and J gave up 4 bases, with 18 bases separating them. Per germline, CDR1 MNHEY and CDR2 SMNVEV (reference sequence). Written as DNA, the CDR3 is TGTGCCAGCAGTCTATGGGGAGGGGGGGAGTACGAGCAGTACTTC. It yields the protein CASSLWGGGEYEQYF.

The genes are TRBV4-1 and TRBJ2-7; 8 nucleotides align to TRBD2. Unmatched junction bases numbered 3, after V lost 0 bases and J lost 2 bases. The CDR3 is 15 amino acids. Germline values: CDR1 MGHRA, CDR2 YSYEKL. The CDR3 DNA is TGCGCCAGCAGCCAAGATCGGGGGGGTGCCTACGAGCAGTACTTC. Translated: CASSQDRGGAYEQYF.

The V and J genes are TRBV3-1 (or the pseudogene TRBV3-2) and TRBJ1-3; 7 bases are shared with TRBD1. The CDR3 extends over 15 amino acids. V gave up 4 bases and J gave up 1 base; unmatched junction bases: 4. Germline CDR1 is LGHDT and CDR2 is YNNKEL (reference sequence). CDR3 nucleotide sequence: TGTGCCAGCAGCCTAGTCAGGGGGTCTGGAAACACCATATATTTT. Translation gives CASSLVRGSGNTIYF.

The CDR3 is CASSPGTSESYEQYF. CDR3 sequence (DNA): TGCGCCAGCAGCCCCGGGACTAGCGAGTCCTACGAGCAGTACTTC. This chain uses TRBV5-1 with TRBJ2-7; 10 bases map to TRBD2. The CDR3 totals 15 residues. The germline V gene has CDR1 SGHRS and CDR2 YFSETQ. The V and J ends lost 4 bases and 1 base, in that order; junction bases with no gene match: 5.

J is TRBJ2-3 and V is TRBV3-1 (or the pseudogene TRBV3-2), with TRBD1 matching 10 bases. J was trimmed by 5 bases and V by 3 bases; bases with no gene match: 5. The CDR3 sequence is 15 residues long. Germline values: CDR1 LGHDT, CDR2 YNNKEL (reference sequence). In nucleotides, the CDR3 is TGTGCCAGCAGCCACCGACAGGGGGCTGGAGATACGCAGTATTTT. Protein sequence: CASSHRQGAGDTQYF.

This chain joins TRBV6-1 and TRBJ2-5; 10 bases are shared with TRBD2. This CDR3 spans 18 amino acids. With V trimmed by 0 bases and J by 3 bases, 10 bases remained unmatched. Germline CDR1 reads MNHNS; CDR2 reads SASEGT. In DNA, the CDR3 is TGTGCCAGCAGTGAAGCTAAGGCAACTAGCGGGATCGAAGAGACCCAGTACTTC. It encodes CASSEAKATSGIEETQYF.

The gene calls are TRBV6-1 and TRBJ1-1; D gene ambiguous. Per the germline V gene, CDR1 is MNHNS and CDR2 is SASEGT. Trimming pared 2 bases from V and 8 bases from J, leaving 9 bases between. The CDR3 runs 12 residues. CDR3 residues: CASSEIGKEAFF. The CDR3 region has the DNA TGTGCCAGCAGTGAAATCGGGAAAGAAGCTTTCTTT.

This clone has just a few counts. The chain links TRBV6-6 to TRBJ2-2; 8 bases fit TRBD2. Per the germline V gene, CDR1 is MNHNY and CDR2 is SVGAGI (reference sequence). The CDR3 runs 16 residues. V gave up 5 bases and J gave up 3 bases; unmatched junction bases: 8. Here the CDR3 DNA reads TGTGCCAGCAGTCGACCTGAGCGGGGGTACACCGGGGAGCTGTTTTTT. This translates into CASSRPERGYTGELFF.

This clone was detected only a few times. The chain joins TRBV12-3 or TRBV12-4 to TRBJ2-7, with D possibly TRBD2 on 7 matching bases. The V gene lost 7 bases and the J gene lost 5 bases, with 12 bases spanning the gap. The length of the CDR3 is 12 residues. CDR3 DNA: TGTGCCAGCACCCTAGGGGGGGACGAGCAGTACTTC. It codes for CASTLGGDEQYF.

The genes are TRBV6-5 and TRBJ1-2; tentative D call: TRBD1 (5 bases). CDR1 and CDR2 from the germline V gene are MNHEY and SVGAGI. Trimming took off 6 bases at V and 6 bases at J, with 14 bases between the two ends. This CDR3 region has 13 residues. The CDR3 DNA reads TGTGCCAGCAGGCCCGCCAGGGTCCATGGCTACACCTTC. Its translation is CASRPARVHGYTF.

V and J are TRBV15 and TRBJ2-7, with D perhaps matching TRBD2 (7 bases). Germline-derived CDR1 and CDR2 are LNHNV and YYDKDF (reference sequence). With 4 bases removed from V and 3 bases from J, the gap between germline ends came to 16 bases. The CDR3 covers 15 residues. The CDR3 sequence: CATSKGGAGSYEQYF. For the CDR3, the DNA is TGTGCCACCAGCAAAGGGGGGGCGGGGAGCTACGAGCAGTACTTC.

The genes are TRBV19 and TRBJ2-7; 9 bases map to TRBD1. CDR3 length equals 15 residues. V shed 4 bases, J shed 1 base, and the junction held 5 bases outside the gene matches. Germline V gives CDR1 LNHDA, CDR2 SQIVND (reference sequence). Written as DNA, the CDR3 is TGTGCCAGTAGTACGGACAGGGGAACGTCCTACGAGCAGTACTTC. Residues: CASSTDRGTSYEQYF.

This chain uses TRBV5-1 with TRBJ1-2, with TRBD1 identical over 10 bases. This CDR3 has 15 amino acids. Trimming cost V 3 bases and J 6 bases; bases outside gene matches: 8. Germline CDR1 reads SGHRS; CDR2 reads YFSETQ. The CDR3 sequence is CASSSHTGTGDGYTF. The CDR3 DNA is TGCGCCAGCAGCTCGCATACCGGGACAGGGGATGGCTACACCTTC.